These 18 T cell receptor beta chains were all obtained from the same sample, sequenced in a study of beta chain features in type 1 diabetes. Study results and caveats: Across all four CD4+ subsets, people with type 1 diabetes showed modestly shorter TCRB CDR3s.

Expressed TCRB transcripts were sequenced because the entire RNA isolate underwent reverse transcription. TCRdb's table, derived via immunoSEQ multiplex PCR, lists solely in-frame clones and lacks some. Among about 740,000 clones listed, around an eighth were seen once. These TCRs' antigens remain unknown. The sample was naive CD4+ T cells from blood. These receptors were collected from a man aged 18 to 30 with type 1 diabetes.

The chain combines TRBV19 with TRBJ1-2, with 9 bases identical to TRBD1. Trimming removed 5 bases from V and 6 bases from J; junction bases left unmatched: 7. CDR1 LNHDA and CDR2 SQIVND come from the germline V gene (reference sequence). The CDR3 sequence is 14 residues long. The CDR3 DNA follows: TGTGCCAGTAGTCAAGGACAGGGGTCCAATGGCTACACCTTC. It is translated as CASSQGQGSNGYTF.

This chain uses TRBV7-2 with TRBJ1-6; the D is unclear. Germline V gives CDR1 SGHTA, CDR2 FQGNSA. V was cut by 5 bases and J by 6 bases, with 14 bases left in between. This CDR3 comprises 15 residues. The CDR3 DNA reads TGTGCCAGCAGCCCAGCGGGGATGACTAATTCACCCCTCCACTTT. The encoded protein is CASSPAGMTNSPLHF.

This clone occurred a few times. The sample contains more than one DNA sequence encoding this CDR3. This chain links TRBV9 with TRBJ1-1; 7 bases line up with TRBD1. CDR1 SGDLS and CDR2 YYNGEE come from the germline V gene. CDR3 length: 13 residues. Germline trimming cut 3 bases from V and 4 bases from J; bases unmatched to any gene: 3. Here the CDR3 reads CASSARQGTEAFF. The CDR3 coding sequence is TGTGCCAGCAGCGCCCGACAGGGCACTGAAGCTTTCTTT.

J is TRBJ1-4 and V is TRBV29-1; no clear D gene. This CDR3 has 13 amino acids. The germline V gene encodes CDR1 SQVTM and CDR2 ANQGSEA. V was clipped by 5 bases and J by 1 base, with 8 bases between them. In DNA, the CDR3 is TGCAGCGTTCTTCAAAGAACTAATGAAAAACTGTTTTTT. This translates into CSVLQRTNEKLFF.

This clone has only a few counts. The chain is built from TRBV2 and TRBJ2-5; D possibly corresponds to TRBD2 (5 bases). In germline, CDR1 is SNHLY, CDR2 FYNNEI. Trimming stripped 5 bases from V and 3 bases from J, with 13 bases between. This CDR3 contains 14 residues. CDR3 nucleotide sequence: TGTGCCAGCAGTTCGGACTTTAGGGAAGAGACCCAGTACTTC. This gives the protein CASSSDFREETQYF.

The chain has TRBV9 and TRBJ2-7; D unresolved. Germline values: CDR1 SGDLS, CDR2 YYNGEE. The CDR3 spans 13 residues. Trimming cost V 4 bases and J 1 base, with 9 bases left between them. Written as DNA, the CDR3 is TGTGCCAGCAGCTTACCACAATCCTACGAGCAGTACTTC. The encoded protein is CASSLPQSYEQYF.

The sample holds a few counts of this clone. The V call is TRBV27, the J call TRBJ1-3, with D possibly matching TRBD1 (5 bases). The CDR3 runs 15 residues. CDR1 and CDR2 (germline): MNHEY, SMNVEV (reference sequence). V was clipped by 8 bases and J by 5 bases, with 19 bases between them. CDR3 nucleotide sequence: TGTGCCAGCGGGGCCGGAGGGTACGAGAGAAACACCATATATTTT. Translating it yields CASGAGGYERNTIYF.

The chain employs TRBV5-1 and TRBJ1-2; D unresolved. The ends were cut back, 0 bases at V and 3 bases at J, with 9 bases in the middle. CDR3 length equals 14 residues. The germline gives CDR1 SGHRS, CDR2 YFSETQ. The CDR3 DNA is TGCGCCAGCAGCTTGGCCGAGGCAGACTATGGCTACACCTTC. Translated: CASSLAEADYGYTF.

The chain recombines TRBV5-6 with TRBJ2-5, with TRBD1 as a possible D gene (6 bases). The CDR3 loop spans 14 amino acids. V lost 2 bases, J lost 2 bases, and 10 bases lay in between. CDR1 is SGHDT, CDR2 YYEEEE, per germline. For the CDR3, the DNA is TGTGCCAGCAGCTTATGGACAGTGCAAGAGACCCAGTACTTC. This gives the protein CASSLWTVQETQYF. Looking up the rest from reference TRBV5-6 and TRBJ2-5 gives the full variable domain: DAGVTQSPTHLIKTRGQQVTLRCSPKSGHDTVSWYQQALGQGPQFIFQYYEEEERQRGNFPDRFSGHQFPNYSSELNVNALLLGDSALYLCASSLWTVQETQYFGPGTRLLVL.

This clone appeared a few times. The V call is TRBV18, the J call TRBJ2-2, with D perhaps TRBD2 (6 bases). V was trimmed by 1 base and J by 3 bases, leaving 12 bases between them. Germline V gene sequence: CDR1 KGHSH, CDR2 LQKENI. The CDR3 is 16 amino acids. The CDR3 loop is CASSPRNGGDTGELFF. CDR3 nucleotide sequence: TGTGCCAGCTCACCACGGAACGGGGGTGACACCGGGGAGCTGTTTTTT.

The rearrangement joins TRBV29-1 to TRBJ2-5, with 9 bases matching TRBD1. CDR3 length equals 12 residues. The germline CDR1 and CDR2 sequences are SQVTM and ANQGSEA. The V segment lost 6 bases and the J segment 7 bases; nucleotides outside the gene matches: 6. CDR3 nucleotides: TGCAGCGTCTGGACAGGGGAGGGGACCCAGTACTTC. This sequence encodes CSVWTGEGTQYF.

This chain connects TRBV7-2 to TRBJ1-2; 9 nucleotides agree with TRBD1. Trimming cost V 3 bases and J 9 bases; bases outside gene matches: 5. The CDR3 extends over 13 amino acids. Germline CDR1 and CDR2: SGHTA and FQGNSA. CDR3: CASSFGTGMSYTF. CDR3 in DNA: TGTGCCAGCAGCTTCGGGACAGGGATGAGCTACACCTTC.

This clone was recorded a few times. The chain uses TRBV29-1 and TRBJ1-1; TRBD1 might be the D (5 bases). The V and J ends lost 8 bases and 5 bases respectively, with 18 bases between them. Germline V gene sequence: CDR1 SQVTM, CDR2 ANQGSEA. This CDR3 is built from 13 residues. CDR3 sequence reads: CSTLLTGGTEAFF. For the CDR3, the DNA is TGCAGCACGCTCCTGACCGGGGGGACTGAAGCTTTCTTT.

CDR3 nucleotide sequence: TGTGCCAGCAGCTTGGATTCCTCACCCCTCCACTTT. Translation gives CASSLDSSPLHF. The chain is built from TRBV5-4 and TRBJ1-6; D is ambiguous. The CDR3 extends over 12 amino acids. Trimming pared 0 bases from V and 10 bases from J, leaving 5 bases between. CDR1 and CDR2 (germline): SGHNT, YYREEE (reference sequence).

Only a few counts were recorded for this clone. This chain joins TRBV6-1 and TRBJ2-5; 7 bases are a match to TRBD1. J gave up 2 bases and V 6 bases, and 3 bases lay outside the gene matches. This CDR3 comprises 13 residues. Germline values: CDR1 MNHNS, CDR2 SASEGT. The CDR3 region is CASRPGQQETQYF. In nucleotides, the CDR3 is TGTGCCAGCAGGCCGGGACAGCAAGAGACCCAGTACTTC.

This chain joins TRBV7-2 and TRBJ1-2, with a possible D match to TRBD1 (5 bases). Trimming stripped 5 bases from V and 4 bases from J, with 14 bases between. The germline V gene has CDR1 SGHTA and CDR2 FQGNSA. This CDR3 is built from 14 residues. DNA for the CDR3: TGTGCCAGCAGCCACCTCCGGGGGGGCTATGGCTACACCTTC. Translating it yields CASSHLRGGYGYTF. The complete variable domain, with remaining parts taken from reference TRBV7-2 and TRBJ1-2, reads GAGVSQSPSNKVTEKGKDVELRCDPISGHTALYWYRQSLGQGLEFLIYFQGNSAPDKSGLPSDRFSAERTGGSVSTLTIQRTQQEDSAVYLCASSHLRGGYGYTFGSGTRLTVV.

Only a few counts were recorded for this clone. CDR3 sequence: CASTWGIDSNQPQHF. The CDR3 DNA reads as TGTGCCAGTACCTGGGGGATAGATAGCAATCAGCCCCAGCATTTT. The chain uses TRBV19 and TRBJ1-5; a possible D gene is TRBD1 (5 bases). V lost 7 bases and J 0 bases, leaving 13 bases between the germline ends. The CDR3 extends over 15 amino acids. Germline V lookup: CDR1 LNHDA, CDR2 SQIVND (reference sequence).

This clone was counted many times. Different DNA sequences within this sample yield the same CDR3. The CDR3 coding sequence is TGTGCCAGCTCACCGGCAGATACGCAGTATTTT. Protein: CASSPADTQYF. The chain has TRBV18 and TRBJ2-3, with D hard to call. The CDR3 loop spans 11 amino acids. V lost 3 bases to trimming and J lost 4 bases, with 2 bases between them. The V gene's germline CDR1 is KGHSH and CDR2 LQKENI.